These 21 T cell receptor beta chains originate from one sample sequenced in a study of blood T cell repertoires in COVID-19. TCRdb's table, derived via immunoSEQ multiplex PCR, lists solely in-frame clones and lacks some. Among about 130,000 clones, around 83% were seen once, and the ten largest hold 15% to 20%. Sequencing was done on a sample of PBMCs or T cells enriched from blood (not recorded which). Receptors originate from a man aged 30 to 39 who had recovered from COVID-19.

CDR3 nucleotides: TGTGCCAGCAGCTTGGCCGGGACAGGGACGACTGAAGCTTTCTTT. This codes for CASSLAGTGTTEAFF. This chain connects TRBV5-4 to TRBJ1-1; 9 bases map to TRBD1. This CDR3 has 15 residues. Germline V gene lookup returns CDR1 SGHNT and CDR2 YYREEE (reference sequence). With V trimmed by 0 bases and J by 5 bases, 5 bases remained unmatched.

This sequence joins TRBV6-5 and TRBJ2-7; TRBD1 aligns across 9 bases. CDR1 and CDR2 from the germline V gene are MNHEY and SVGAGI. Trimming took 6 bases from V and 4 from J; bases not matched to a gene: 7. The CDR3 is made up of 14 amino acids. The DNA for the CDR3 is TGTGCCAGCAGCCCAGGGACAGGGCCTTACGAGCAGTACTTC. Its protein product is CASSPGTGPYEQYF.

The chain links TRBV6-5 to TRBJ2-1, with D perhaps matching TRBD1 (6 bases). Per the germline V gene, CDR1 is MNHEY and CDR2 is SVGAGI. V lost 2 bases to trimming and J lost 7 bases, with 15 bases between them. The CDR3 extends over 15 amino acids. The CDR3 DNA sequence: TGTGCCAGCAGTTACCAGAGTCAGGGGTTAAATGAGCAGTTCTTC. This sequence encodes CASSYQSQGLNEQFF.

The CDR3 loop reads CASIPSPGVTEAFF. CDR3 coding DNA: TGCGCCAGCATCCCCTCCCCAGGGGTTACTGAAGCTTTCTTT. The chain joins TRBV5-1 to TRBJ1-1; D perhaps matches TRBD1 (6 bases). The CDR3 runs to 14 residues. Germline V gene lookup returns CDR1 SGHRS and CDR2 YFSETQ. V gave up 6 bases and J gave up 5 bases, with 17 bases separating them.

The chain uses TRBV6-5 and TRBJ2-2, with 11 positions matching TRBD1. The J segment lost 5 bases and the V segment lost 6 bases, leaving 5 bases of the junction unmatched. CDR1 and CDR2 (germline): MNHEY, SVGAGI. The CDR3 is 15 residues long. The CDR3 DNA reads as TGTGCCAGCAGGTCCGGGACAGGGGGGACCGGGGAGCTGTTTTTT. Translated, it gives CASRSGTGGTGELFF.

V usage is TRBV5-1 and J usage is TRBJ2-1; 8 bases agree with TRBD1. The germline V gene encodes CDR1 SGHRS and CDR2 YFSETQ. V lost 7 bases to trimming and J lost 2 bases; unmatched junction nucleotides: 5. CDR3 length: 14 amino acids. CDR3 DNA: TGCGCCAGCGGGATGGACAGGGCCTACAATGAGCAGTTCTTC. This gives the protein CASGMDRAYNEQFF.

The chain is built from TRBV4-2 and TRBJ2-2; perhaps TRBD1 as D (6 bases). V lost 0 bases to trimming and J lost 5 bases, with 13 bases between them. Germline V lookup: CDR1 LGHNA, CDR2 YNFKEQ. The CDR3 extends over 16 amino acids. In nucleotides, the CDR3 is TGTGCCAGCAGCCAAGAGGCACAGGGATATACCGGGGAGCTGTTTTTT. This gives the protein CASSQEAQGYTGELFF.

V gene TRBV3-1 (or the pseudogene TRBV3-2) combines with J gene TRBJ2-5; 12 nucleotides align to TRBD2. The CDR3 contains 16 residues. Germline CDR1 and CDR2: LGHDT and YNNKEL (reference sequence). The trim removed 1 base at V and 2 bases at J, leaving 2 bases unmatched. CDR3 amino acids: CASSQGLAGAQETQYF. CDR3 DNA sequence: TGTGCCAGCAGCCAAGGACTAGCGGGGGCACAAGAGACCCAGTACTTC.

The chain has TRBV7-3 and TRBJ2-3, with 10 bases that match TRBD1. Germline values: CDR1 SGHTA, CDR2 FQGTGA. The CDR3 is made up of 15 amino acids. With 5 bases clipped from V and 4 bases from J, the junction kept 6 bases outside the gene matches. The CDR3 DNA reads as TGTGCCAGCAGCCGACAGGGGGCGGGCCCAGATACGCAGTATTTT. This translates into CASSRQGAGPDTQYF.

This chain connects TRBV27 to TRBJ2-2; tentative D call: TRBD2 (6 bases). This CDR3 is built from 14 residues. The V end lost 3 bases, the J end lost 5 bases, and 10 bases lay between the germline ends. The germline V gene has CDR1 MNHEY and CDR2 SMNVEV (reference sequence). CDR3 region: CASSLWRGTGELFF. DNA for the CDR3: TGTGCCAGCAGTTTGTGGCGGGGTACCGGGGAGCTGTTTTTT.

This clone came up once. The CDR3 DNA is TGTGCCAGCAGCTTAGACAGGGAAGGAGCTTTCTTT. This gives the protein CASSLDREGAFF. The chain employs TRBV11-2 and TRBJ1-1; D is perhaps TRBD1 (5 bases). CDR3 size: 12 residues. Germline lookup yields CDR1 SGHAT and CDR2 FQNNGV. V was pared by 0 bases and J by 10 bases, with 9 bases between.

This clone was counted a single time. The CDR3 DNA reads as TGTGCCATCAGACAGGGTGACTATGGCTACACCTTC. Amino acid sequence: CAIRQGDYGYTF. This chain uses TRBV10-3 with TRBJ1-2, with a tentative D call TRBD1 (6 bases). In germline, CDR1 is ENHRY, CDR2 SYGVKD. This CDR3 comprises 12 residues. V gave up 6 bases and J gave up 3 bases, with 8 bases separating them.

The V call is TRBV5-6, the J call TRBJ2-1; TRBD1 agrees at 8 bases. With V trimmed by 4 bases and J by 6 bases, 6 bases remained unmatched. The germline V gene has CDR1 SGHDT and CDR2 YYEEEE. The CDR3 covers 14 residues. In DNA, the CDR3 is TGTGCCAGCAGCCCGATGGACAGGGTCAATGAGCAGTTCTTC. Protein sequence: CASSPMDRVNEQFF. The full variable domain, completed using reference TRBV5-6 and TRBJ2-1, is DAGVTQSPTHLIKTRGQQVTLRCSPKSGHDTVSWYQQALGQGPQFIFQYYEEEERQRGNFPDRFSGHQFPNYSSELNVNALLLGDSALYLCASSPMDRVNEQFFGPGTRLTVL.

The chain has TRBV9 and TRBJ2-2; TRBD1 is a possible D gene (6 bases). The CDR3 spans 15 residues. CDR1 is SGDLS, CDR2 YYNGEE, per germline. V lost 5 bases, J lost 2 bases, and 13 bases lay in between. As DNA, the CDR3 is TGTGCCAGCAGTGAGGGACACCTCAACACCGGGGAGCTGTTTTTT. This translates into CASSEGHLNTGELFF.

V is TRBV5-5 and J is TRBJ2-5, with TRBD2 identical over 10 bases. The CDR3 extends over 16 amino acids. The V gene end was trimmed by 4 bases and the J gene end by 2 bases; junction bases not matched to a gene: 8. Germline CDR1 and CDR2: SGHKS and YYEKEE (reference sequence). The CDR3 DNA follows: TGTGCCAGCAGCCGGGGCAGTAGCGGGAGGCAAGAGACCCAGTACTTC. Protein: CASSRGSSGRQETQYF.

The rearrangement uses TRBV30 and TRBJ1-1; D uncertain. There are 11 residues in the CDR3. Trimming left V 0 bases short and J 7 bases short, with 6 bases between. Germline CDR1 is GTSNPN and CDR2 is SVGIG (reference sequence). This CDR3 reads CAWSVRDEAFF. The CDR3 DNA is TGTGCCTGGAGTGTACGCGATGAAGCTTTCTTT. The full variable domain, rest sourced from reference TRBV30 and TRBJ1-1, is SQTIHQWPATLVQPVGSPLSLECTVEGTSNPNLYWYRQAAGRGLQLLFYSVGIGQISSEVPQNLSASRPQDRQFILSSKKLLLSDSGFYLCAWSVRDEAFFGQGTRLTVV.

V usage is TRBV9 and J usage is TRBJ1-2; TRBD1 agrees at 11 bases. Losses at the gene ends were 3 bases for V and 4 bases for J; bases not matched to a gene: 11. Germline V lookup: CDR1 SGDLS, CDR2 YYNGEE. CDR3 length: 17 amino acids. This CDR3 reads CASSARDRGVSGYGYTF. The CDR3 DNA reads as TGTGCCAGCAGCGCCCGGGACAGGGGGGTGAGCGGCTATGGCTACACCTTC.

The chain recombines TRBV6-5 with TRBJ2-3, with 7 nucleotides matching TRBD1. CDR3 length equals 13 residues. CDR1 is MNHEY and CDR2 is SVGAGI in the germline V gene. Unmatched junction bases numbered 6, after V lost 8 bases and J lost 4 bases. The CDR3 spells CASGTGDPDTQYF. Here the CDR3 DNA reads TGTGCCAGCGGTACAGGGGATCCAGATACGCAGTATTTT.

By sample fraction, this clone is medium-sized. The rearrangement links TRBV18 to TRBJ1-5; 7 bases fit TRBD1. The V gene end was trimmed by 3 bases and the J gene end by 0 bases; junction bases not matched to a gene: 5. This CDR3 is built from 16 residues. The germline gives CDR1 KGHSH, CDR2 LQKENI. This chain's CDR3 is CASSPDRASSNQPQHF. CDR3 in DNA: TGTGCCAGCTCACCCGACAGGGCTAGTAGCAATCAGCCCCAGCATTTT.

CDR3 nucleotide sequence: TGCAGCGGGGGGCCTTATCAGGGAGGAGAGACCCAGTACTTC. This encodes CSGGPYQGGETQYF. The chain is built from TRBV29-1 and TRBJ2-5; D tentatively fits TRBD1 or TRBD2 (6 bases each). CDR3 length: 14 amino acids. Germline V gene data show CDR1 as SQVTM and CDR2 as ANQGSEA. V was shortened by 7 bases and J by 4 bases, with 19 bases between the two germline ends.

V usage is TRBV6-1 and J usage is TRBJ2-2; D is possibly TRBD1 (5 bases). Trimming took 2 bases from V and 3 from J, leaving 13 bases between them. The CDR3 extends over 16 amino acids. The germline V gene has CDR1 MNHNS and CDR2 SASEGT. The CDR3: CASSEFPDSYTGELFF. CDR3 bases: TGTGCCAGCAGTGAATTCCCCGACAGTTACACCGGGGAGCTGTTTTTT.